Each of the 17 T cell receptor beta chains below was sequenced from the same sample in a study of beta chain features in type 1 diabetes. Study conclusions and caveats: Shortening that was moderate but significant affected the TCRB CDR3s of Type 1 diabetes patients in all four CD4+ subsets.

Their antigens remain unidentified. Sequenced material consisted of expressed TCRB transcripts (all of the isolated RNA was reverse transcribed). Data came from immunoSEQ multiplex PCR; TCRdb stores just in-frame clones and leaves some out. The sample holds 500,000 to 850,000 clones, roughly 13% seen once. The sample consisted of naive CD4+ T cells from blood. The receptors originated from a young man with type 1 diabetes.

This clone was picked up a small number of times. The V gene is TRBV7-2, the J gene TRBJ2-4; D is ambiguous. The CDR3 consists of 11 residues. The germline CDR1 and CDR2 sequences are SGHTA and FQGNSA. The germline V and J ends were trimmed by 1 base and 13 bases, with 8 bases remaining between them. CDR3 sequence (DNA): TGTGCCAGCAGCTTAGGGGCAGTCCAGTACTTC. Its protein is CASSLGAVQYF.

The V gene is TRBV30, the J gene TRBJ1-1, with TRBD1 as a possible D gene (5 bases). Per the germline V gene, CDR1 is GTSNPN and CDR2 is SVGIG (reference sequence). The CDR3 runs to 16 residues. With 4 bases removed from V and 1 base from J, the gap between germline ends came to 19 bases. The CDR3 DNA sequence: TGTGCCTGGACCGGGGGAGAGGGCTGGACGAACACTGAAGCTTTCTTT. It specifies CAWTGGEGWTNTEAFF.

As concerns this clone: This CDR3 is also generated by other DNA sequences in the sample. The gene calls are TRBV7-9 and TRBJ1-1, with D unclear. This CDR3 region has 13 residues. CDR1 is SEHNR, CDR2 FQNEAQ, per germline (reference sequence). V was trimmed by 1 base and J by 1 base, leaving 4 bases between them. CDR3 in amino acids: CASSLGENTEAFF. In nucleotides, the CDR3 is TGTGCCAGCAGCTTAGGAGAGAACACTGAAGCTTTCTTT.

The chain carries TRBV28 and TRBJ2-7; possible D gene TRBD2, 5 bases. Trimming took 4 bases from V and 9 from J, leaving 13 bases between them. The CDR3 spans 12 residues. The germline CDR1 and CDR2 sequences are MDHEN and SYDVKM. The CDR3 DNA follows: TGTGCCAGCAGTTCGGGTGGGAGTTTGCAGTACTTC. Protein sequence: CASSSGGSLQYF.

V usage is TRBV7-9 and J usage is TRBJ2-7; TRBD1 is a possible D gene (5 bases). The germline gives CDR1 SEHNR, CDR2 FQNEAQ (reference sequence). The CDR3 runs 13 residues. V was shortened by 5 bases and J by 4 bases, with 12 bases between the two germline ends. The CDR3 loop reads CASSDQGKYEQYF. Here the CDR3 DNA reads TGTGCCAGCAGCGACCAGGGTAAATACGAGCAGTACTTC.

This clone occurred a few times. The rearrangement links TRBV30 to TRBJ2-1; D gene unclear. The CDR3 consists of 10 residues. The germline V and J ends were trimmed by 6 bases and 11 bases, with 11 bases remaining between them. Germline V gene lookup returns CDR1 GTSNPN and CDR2 SVGIG (reference sequence). Written as DNA, the CDR3 is TGTGCCTGTGAACTGGGTAAGCAGTTCTTC. Its protein product is CACELGKQFF.

V usage is TRBV11-2 and J usage is TRBJ2-1; 7 nucleotides align to TRBD2. There are 14 residues in the CDR3. Trimming cost V 5 bases and J 5 bases; bases outside gene matches: 6. Germline CDR1 reads SGHAT; CDR2 reads FQNNGV. CDR3 protein: CASSRDYRNNEQFF. In DNA form, the CDR3 reads TGTGCCAGCAGCAGGGACTATCGGAACAATGAGCAGTTCTTC.

The V gene is TRBV7-9, the J gene TRBJ1-1; TRBD1 might be the D (5 bases). Germline-derived CDR1 and CDR2 are SEHNR and FQNEAQ (reference sequence). The V end was cut by 5 bases, the J end by 4 bases, with 14 bases between. The CDR3 is 14 amino acids. This chain's CDR3 is CASSRDGLSTEAFF. The CDR3 DNA is TGTGCCAGCAGCAGGGACGGCCTAAGCACTGAAGCTTTCTTT.

The chain recombines TRBV14 with TRBJ2-1, with unresolved D. CDR3 length equals 16 residues. V was pared by 2 bases and J by 3 bases, with 14 bases between. Germline CDR1 and CDR2: SGHDN and FVKESK. The CDR3 region has the DNA TGTGCCAGCAGCCAATATAAAGGTCTATTCTACAATGAGCAGTTCTTC. Its translation: CASSQYKGLFYNEQFF.

This clone was seen only a few times. Other nucleotide sequences from this sample produce the same CDR3. The V gene is TRBV7-9, the J gene TRBJ2-3; 10 bases agree with TRBD1. This CDR3 has 15 amino acids. CDR1 is SEHNR and CDR2 is FQNEAQ in the germline V gene (reference sequence). The V and J ends lost 1 base and 4 bases, in that order; junction bases with no gene match: 2. CDR3 protein: CASSLGTGGSDTQYF. The CDR3, as DNA: TGTGCCAGCAGCTTAGGGACAGGGGGATCAGATACGCAGTATTTT.

The table lists this clone with a few counts. The chain links TRBV5-8 to TRBJ2-3; D assignment may be TRBD1 or TRBD2 (5 bases each). Deletions cut 4 bases from V and 5 bases from J, with 17 bases between. This CDR3 comprises 15 residues. Germline CDR1 reads SGHTS; CDR2 reads YDEGEE. CDR3 protein: CASSLRSAGRDTQYF. CDR3 in DNA: TGTGCCAGCAGCCTCCGTTCGGCAGGGAGAGATACGCAGTATTTT.

The genes are TRBV11-2 and TRBJ2-3, with a weak D call TRBD2 (5 bases). Germline CDR1 reads SGHAT; CDR2 reads FQNNGV. Trimming removed 7 bases at V and 3 bases at J, with 14 bases between. The CDR3 runs 14 residues. As DNA, the CDR3 is TGTGCCAGCACCCCCACGGGGTTTACAGATACGCAGTATTTT. Translation gives CASTPTGFTDTQYF.

This sequence joins TRBV4-1 and TRBJ1-1, with D unresolved. Germline-derived CDR1 and CDR2 are MGHRA and YSYEKL. The CDR3 has 11 residues. The ends were cut back, 4 bases at V and 11 bases at J, with 11 bases in the middle. CDR3 protein: CASSLNARAFF. The CDR3 DNA reads as TGCGCCAGCAGCCTCAACGCTAGGGCTTTCTTT.

This clone appeared a few times. The chain combines TRBV20-1 with TRBJ2-1, with unresolved D. Looked up from germline, CDR1 is DFQATT and CDR2 is SNEGSKA (reference sequence). The CDR3 has 11 residues. The V end was cut by 6 bases, the J end by 4 bases, with 7 bases between. CDR3 loop: CSAIVYNEQFF. The CDR3, as DNA: TGCAGTGCCATAGTATACAATGAGCAGTTCTTC.

This chain connects TRBV5-1 to TRBJ2-5; 12 bases align to TRBD2. J lost 1 base, V lost 4 bases, and 11 bases had no gene match. The CDR3 sequence is 18 residues long. The germline CDR1 and CDR2 sequences are SGHRS and YFSETQ. The CDR3 spells CASSRIQRTSGVQETQYF. CDR3 DNA sequence: TGCGCCAGCAGCCGAATTCAACGGACTAGCGGGGTCCAAGAGACCCAGTACTTC.

This clone was observed a handful of times. The V and J genes are TRBV7-9 and TRBJ1-1; 9 nucleotides align to TRBD1. Losses at the gene ends were 5 bases for V and 11 bases for J; bases not matched to a gene: 15. This CDR3 contains 15 residues. The germline gives CDR1 SEHNR, CDR2 FQNEAQ (reference sequence). Written as DNA, the CDR3 is TGTGCCAGCAGCCTAAGGACAGGGGCACTAAGTTTGGCTTTCTTT. It specifies CASSLRTGALSLAFF.

This clone has more than one count but fewer than ten. V gene TRBV19 combines with J gene TRBJ2-5, with 10 bases identical to TRBD1. Trimming took 5 bases from V and 4 from J; bases not matched to a gene: 4. The germline gives CDR1 LNHDA, CDR2 SQIVND (reference sequence). The length of the CDR3 is 14 residues. The DNA of the CDR3 is TGTGCCAGTAGTTCTAGGACAGGGGGAGAGACCCAGTACTTC. It specifies CASSSRTGGETQYF.